A single sample is the source of the 27 T cell receptor beta chains below, sequenced in a study of shared clonotypes between healthy human individuals. Data came from immunoSEQ multiplex PCR; TCRdb stores just in-frame clones and leaves some out. The sample lists some 1.5 million clones, around 98% occurring once. Material: naive CD4+ T cells sorted from blood. Noted subset: CD45RA+ positively selected. These receptors were taken from a man in his thirties or forties in good health.

This chain links TRBV11-2 with TRBJ1-5; no clear D gene. Deletions cut 5 bases from V and 7 bases from J, with 12 bases between. Germline V gene data show CDR1 as SGHAT and CDR2 as FQNNGV. This CDR3 has 13 amino acids. This CDR3 reads CASSQTIRQPQHF. CDR3 bases: TGTGCCAGCAGCCAAACAATCCGCCAGCCCCAGCATTTT.

This chain joins TRBV18 and TRBJ1-5; TRBD1 agrees at 7 bases. Losses at the gene ends were 6 bases for V and 11 bases for J; bases not matched to a gene: 10. CDR1 and CDR2 from the germline V gene are KGHSH and LQKENI. This CDR3 spans 13 amino acids. CDR3 region: CASSAGQPGAQHF. The CDR3 bases are TGTGCCAGCTCCGCGGGACAGCCCGGGGCCCAGCATTTT.

The CDR3 DNA reads as TGTGCCAGCAACCCGAACGCTGGGGGAGGCACCGGGGAGCTGTTTTTT. Amino acid sequence: CASNPNAGGGTGELFF. This sequence joins TRBV25-1 and TRBJ2-2, with D possibly matching TRBD2 (6 bases). The CDR3 is made up of 16 amino acids. Germline V CDR1 and CDR2: MGHDK, SYGVNS. The V end was cut by 7 bases, the J end by 4 bases, with 19 bases between. Filled out from reference TRBV25-1 and TRBJ2-2, the complete variable domain reads EADIYQTPRYLVIGTGKKITLECSQTMGHDKMYWYQQDPGMELHLIHYSYGVNSTEKGDLSSESTVSRIRTEHFPLTLESARPSHTSQYLCASNPNAGGGTGELFFGEGSRLTVL.

The rearrangement joins TRBV5-1 to TRBJ2-7; unclear D gene. V lost 0 bases, J lost 7 bases, and 11 bases lay in between. The CDR3 extends over 13 amino acids. Germline values: CDR1 SGHRS, CDR2 YFSETQ. The CDR3 spells CASSLAGSWEQYF. The CDR3 DNA reads as TGCGCCAGCAGCTTGGCGGGCTCGTGGGAGCAGTACTTC. Full variable domain (remainder filled in from reference TRBV5-1 and TRBJ2-7): KAGVTQTPRYLIKTRGQQVTLSCSPISGHRSVSWYQQTPGQGLQFLFEYFSETQRNKGNFPGRFSGRQFSNSRSEMNVSTLELGDSALYLCASSLAGSWEQYFGPGTRLTVT.

CDR3: CASSPTRTGNIQYF. The CDR3, as DNA: TGTGCCAGCAGTCCAACCCGGACAGGAAACATTCAGTACTTC. V gene TRBV27 combines with J gene TRBJ2-4; TRBD1 agrees at 7 bases. Germline values: CDR1 MNHEY, CDR2 SMNVEV (reference sequence). J lost 6 bases, V lost 5 bases, and 7 bases had no gene match. CDR3 length: 14 amino acids.

The chain is built from TRBV18 and TRBJ2-7, with a weak D call TRBD2 (5 bases). V lost 2 bases, J lost 2 bases, and 10 bases lay in between. The CDR3 spans 14 residues. From germline, CDR1 is KGHSH and CDR2 LQKENI. This CDR3 is CASSPSSAAYEQYF. CDR3 in DNA: TGTGCCAGCTCACCAAGTAGCGCCGCCTACGAGCAGTACTTC.

Remarks on this clone: Other DNA sequences from this sample encode an identical CDR3 as well. The chain combines TRBV5-1 with TRBJ2-7; 7 bases fit TRBD2. This CDR3 region has 12 residues. From germline, CDR1 is SGHRS and CDR2 YFSETQ. Germline trimming cut 2 bases from V and 4 bases from J; bases unmatched to any gene: 0. CDR3 coding DNA: TGCGCCAGCAGCTTCGGGGGGTACGAGCAGTACTTC. It codes for CASSFGGYEQYF.

The chain links TRBV4-2 to TRBJ2-1; 9 nucleotides match TRBD2. The CDR3 spans 18 residues. With 0 bases clipped from V and 7 bases from J, the junction kept 13 bases outside the gene matches. The germline gives CDR1 LGHNA, CDR2 YNFKEQ. The CDR3 here is CASSQDPLGGRAVNEQFF. In DNA form, the CDR3 reads TGTGCCAGCAGCCAAGACCCCCTTGGCGGGAGGGCTGTAAATGAGCAGTTCTTC.

This sequence joins TRBV10-1 and TRBJ2-3; possibly TRBD1 for D (5 bases). V was cut by 8 bases and J by 5 bases, with 14 bases left in between. Germline-derived CDR1 and CDR2 are WNHNN and SYGVQD (reference sequence). The CDR3 runs 13 residues. CDR3 in DNA: TGCGCCAGCTCGGACACAGGCGGAGATACGCAGTATTTT. Translating gives CASSDTGGDTQYF.

The chain recombines TRBV19 with TRBJ1-3; the D is unclear. CDR1 is LNHDA and CDR2 is SQIVND in the germline V gene (reference sequence). Trimming took 10 bases from V and 0 from J, leaving 10 bases between them. The CDR3 spans 13 residues. The CDR3 DNA is TGTGCCACGACACTAAACTCTGGAAACACCATATATTTT. Encoded protein: CATTLNSGNTIYF.

V and J are TRBV5-4 and TRBJ1-2; D call uncertain. Germline V gene lookup returns CDR1 SGHNT and CDR2 YYREEE (reference sequence). The CDR3 is made up of 13 amino acids. V lost 0 bases and J 5 bases, leaving 8 bases between the germline ends. CDR3 coding DNA: TGTGCCAGCAGCTTGGGGAGGGAATATGGCTACACCTTC. Amino acid sequence: CASSLGREYGYTF.

The DNA for the CDR3 is TGTGCCAGCAGCTGGCCTGTGAATCAGCCCCAGCATTTT. As protein: CASSWPVNQPQHF. V gene TRBV28 combines with J gene TRBJ1-5; D gene uncertain. This CDR3 has 13 amino acids. Trimming shortened V by 6 bases and J by 4 bases, and 10 bases separated the two germline ends. The germline V gene encodes CDR1 MDHEN and CDR2 SYDVKM.

This clone is a singleton in its sample. This chain links TRBV30 with TRBJ2-6; 7 nucleotides match TRBD1. Germline trimming cut 1 base from V and 12 bases from J; bases unmatched to any gene: 6. Germline CDR1 reads GTSNPN; CDR2 reads SVGIG (reference sequence). The CDR3 length is 13 residues. The CDR3 sequence is CAWSGGGAGVLTF. The CDR3 nucleotides read TGTGCCTGGAGTGGAGGGGGCGCGGGCGTCCTGACTTTC.

The chain is built from TRBV7-8 and TRBJ2-7, with D possibly being TRBD1 (5 bases). The V and J ends lost 1 base and 0 bases respectively, with 7 bases between them. The germline gives CDR1 SGHVS, CDR2 FQNEAQ. The CDR3 is made up of 14 amino acids. The CDR3 here is CASSLGQSSYEQYF. CDR3 coding DNA: TGTGCCAGCAGCTTAGGACAGAGCTCCTACGAGCAGTACTTC.

The chain joins TRBV6-1 to TRBJ2-1, with 10 positions matching TRBD2. The CDR3 totals 15 residues. Germline lookup yields CDR1 MNHNS and CDR2 SASEGT. The V segment lost 6 bases and the J segment 4 bases; nucleotides outside the gene matches: 6. The CDR3 DNA follows: TGTGCCAGCAGGCCGGGACTAGCGAATTACAATGAGCAGTTCTTC. This gives the protein CASRPGLANYNEQFF.

V usage is TRBV30 and J usage is TRBJ2-3; a possible D gene is TRBD2 (8 bases). Germline V gene lookup returns CDR1 GTSNPN and CDR2 SVGIG (reference sequence). The CDR3 runs to 16 residues. The V gene lost 3 bases and the J gene lost 5 bases, with 21 bases spanning the gap. The CDR3 protein is CAWRGQKSLAGDTQYF. CDR3 DNA: TGTGCCTGGAGGGGACAGAAGTCTCTAGCGGGAGATACGCAGTATTTT.

The chain recombines TRBV12-5 with TRBJ1-3; no definite D call. Trimming shortened V by 3 bases and J by 3 bases, and 6 bases separated the two germline ends. Germline V lookup: CDR1 LGHNT, CDR2 FRNRAP. The CDR3 extends over 13 amino acids. The CDR3 sequence is CASGLDIGNTIYF. The CDR3 DNA sequence: TGTGCTAGTGGTTTAGACATTGGAAACACCATATATTTT.

This sequence joins TRBV11-3 and TRBJ2-1, with 11 bases lining up with TRBD2. Germline CDR1 reads SGHNT; CDR2 reads YENEEA. The trim removed 1 base at V and 6 bases at J, leaving 2 bases unmatched. CDR3 length equals 15 residues. The CDR3 nucleotides read TGTGCCAGCAGCTTAGTACTAGCGGGAGCCAATGAGCAGTTCTTC. It translates to CASSLVLAGANEQFF.

The chain carries TRBV4-1 and TRBJ1-1, with TRBD1 as a possible D gene (6 bases). The CDR3 runs to 15 residues. V lost 0 bases to trimming and J lost 6 bases, with 14 bases between them. Germline V gene data show CDR1 as MGHRA and CDR2 as YSYEKL. In DNA, the CDR3 is TGCGCCAGCAGCCAAGAAGGGGGTCCTTGGGCTGAAGCTTTCTTT. Translated: CASSQEGGPWAEAFF.

The rearrangement uses TRBV5-1 and TRBJ2-5; D is perhaps TRBD1 (5 bases). V was pared by 0 bases and J by 5 bases, with 14 bases between. CDR1 is SGHRS and CDR2 is YFSETQ in the germline V gene. This CDR3 contains 15 residues. Written as DNA, the CDR3 is TGCGCCAGCAGCTTGGCGGACATCCTCGGGGAGACCCAGTACTTC. Protein sequence: CASSLADILGETQYF.

The rearrangement uses TRBV7-2 and TRBJ1-3, with D unresolved. The CDR3 consists of 14 residues. The germline gives CDR1 SGHTA, CDR2 FQGNSA. V was trimmed by 1 base and J by 4 bases, leaving 8 bases between them. DNA of the CDR3: TGTGCCAGCAGCTTAGATCGCAGCGGAAACACCATATATTTT. It is translated as CASSLDRSGNTIYF. The whole variable domain, remainder taken from reference TRBV7-2 and TRBJ1-3, is GAGVSQSPSNKVTEKGKDVELRCDPISGHTALYWYRQSLGQGLEFLIYFQGNSAPDKSGLPSDRFSAERTGGSVSTLTIQRTQQEDSAVYLCASSLDRSGNTIYFGEGSWLTVV.

This clone was seen just once. The V and J genes are TRBV27 and TRBJ1-2; maybe TRBD1 (6 bases). CDR1 and CDR2 (germline): MNHEY, SMNVEV (reference sequence). V shed 5 bases and J shed 2 bases, with 6 bases lying between them. This CDR3 is built from 12 residues. The CDR3 coding sequence is TGTGCCAGCAGTGACAGGAACTATGGCTACACCTTC. It translates to CASSDRNYGYTF.

CDR3 sequence: CASSQDSINTGELFF. The CDR3 DNA sequence: TGCGCCAGCAGCCAAGACAGTATTAACACCGGGGAGCTGTTTTTT. The rearrangement links TRBV5-1 to TRBJ2-2; weak D call: TRBD1 (5 bases). Trimming shortened V by 4 bases and J by 2 bases, and 12 bases separated the two germline ends. The CDR3 has 15 residues. The germline V gene encodes CDR1 SGHRS and CDR2 YFSETQ.

This clone was found once. This specimen includes other DNA sequences encoding the same CDR3. The DNA of the CDR3 is TGCGCCAGCAGCTTGGACCTATCCACAGATACGCAGTATTTT. Its protein is CASSLDLSTDTQYF. The chain uses TRBV5-1 and TRBJ2-3; no clear D gene. V dropped 0 bases and J dropped 2 bases, with 7 bases sitting between them. Germline V CDR1 and CDR2: SGHRS, YFSETQ. The CDR3 is 14 residues long.

The V gene is TRBV2, the J gene TRBJ2-1; 9 nucleotides align to TRBD2. V gave up 8 bases and J gave up 6 bases; unmatched junction bases: 11. The CDR3 runs 15 residues. Germline CDR1 is SNHLY and CDR2 is FYNNEI. Here the CDR3 DNA reads TGTGCCAGCCGATCGACTAGCGGAGGCGGCAATGAGCAGTTCTTC. Its protein product is CASRSTSGGGNEQFF.

The V call is TRBV4-2, the J call TRBJ2-7; 9 positions match TRBD2. In germline, CDR1 is LGHNA, CDR2 YNFKEQ. V lost 4 bases to trimming and J lost 2 bases; unmatched junction nucleotides: 12. This CDR3 comprises 17 residues. This CDR3 reads CASSLGPGLAAAYEQYF. The DNA of the CDR3 is TGTGCCAGCAGCCTTGGCCCGGGACTAGCTGCAGCCTACGAGCAGTACTTC.

The CDR3 DNA sequence: TGTGCCAGCACGAACTTTTTAGGCGCTGAAGCTTTCTTT. Translating gives CASTNFLGAEAFF. The chain has TRBV6-5 and TRBJ1-1; D not resolved. From germline, CDR1 is MNHEY and CDR2 SVGAGI. The CDR3 totals 13 residues. The germline V and J ends were trimmed by 7 bases and 6 bases, with 15 bases remaining between them.